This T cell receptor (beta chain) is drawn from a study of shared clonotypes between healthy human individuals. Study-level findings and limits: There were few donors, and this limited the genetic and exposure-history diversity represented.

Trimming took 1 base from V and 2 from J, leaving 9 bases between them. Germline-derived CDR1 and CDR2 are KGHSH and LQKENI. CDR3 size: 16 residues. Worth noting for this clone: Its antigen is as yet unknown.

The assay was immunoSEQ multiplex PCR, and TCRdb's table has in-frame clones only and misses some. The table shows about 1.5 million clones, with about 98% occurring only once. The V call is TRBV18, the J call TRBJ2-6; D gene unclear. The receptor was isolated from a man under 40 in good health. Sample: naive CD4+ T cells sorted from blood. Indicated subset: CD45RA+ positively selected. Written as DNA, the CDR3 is TGTGCCAGCTCACCACTTTCTGGGCCTGGGGCCAACGTCCTGACTTTC. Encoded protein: CASSPLSGPGANVLTF. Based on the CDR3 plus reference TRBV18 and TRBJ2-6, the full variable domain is NAGVMQNPRHLVRRRGQEARLRCSPMKGHSHVYWYRQLPEEGLKFMVYLQKENIIDESGMPKERFSAEFPKEGPSILRIQQVVRGDSAAYFCASSPLSGPGANVLTFGAGSRLTVL.